The 9 T cell receptor beta chains below all came from one sample that was sequenced in a study of OX40 agonist ivuxolimab in advanced cancers. Assay used: immunoSEQ multiplex PCR; TCRdb lists only in-frame clones, some missing. The repertoire consists of approximately 70,000 clones, with 70% to 90% occurring once and the leading ten covering roughly 0.29%. Here the sequenced sample was CD4+ or CD8+ T cells sorted from blood, taken in a trial of the OX40 agonist ivuxolimab. These receptors came from an adult with an advanced solid tumor such as melanoma, head and neck, liver or kidney cancer.

The chain joins TRBV28 to TRBJ1-1; D remains ambiguous. This CDR3 region has 14 residues. Trimming removed 5 bases at V and 0 bases at J, with 10 bases between. The germline V gene encodes CDR1 MDHEN and CDR2 SYDVKM. The CDR3 DNA is TGTGCCAGCAGTGGTGGGGAGATGAACACTGAAGCTTTCTTT. Translating it yields CASSGGEMNTEAFF.

This clone was observed once. This sequence joins TRBV7-8 and TRBJ1-1, with 8 bases matching TRBD1. V shed 2 bases, J shed 5 bases, and the junction held 4 bases outside the gene matches. This CDR3 spans 14 amino acids. Germline loops: CDR1 SGHVS, CDR2 FQNEAQ. The CDR3 is CASSLRQGWTEAFF. CDR3 bases: TGTGCCAGCAGCTTACGACAGGGGTGGACTGAAGCTTTCTTT.

The chain recombines TRBV7-8 with TRBJ2-5, with D tentatively TRBD1 (7 bases). Trimming cost V 0 bases and J 4 bases, with 15 bases left between them. This CDR3 has 16 residues. Germline values: CDR1 SGHVS, CDR2 FQNEAQ. The CDR3 spells CASSLAWRGRRETQYF. CDR3 sequence (DNA): TGTGCCAGCAGCTTAGCTTGGAGGGGGCGTCGAGAGACCCAGTACTTC. The whole variable domain, remainder taken from reference TRBV7-8 and TRBJ2-5, is GAGVSQSPRYKVAKRGQDVALRCDPISGHVSLFWYQQALGQGPEFLTYFQNEAQLDKSGLPSDRFFAERPEGSVSTLKIQRTQQEDSAVYLCASSLAWRGRRETQYFGPGTRLLVL.

The chain recombines TRBV6-6 with TRBJ2-7; unclear D gene. Germline lookup yields CDR1 MNHNY and CDR2 SVGAGI (reference sequence). The CDR3 consists of 11 residues. V lost 4 bases to trimming and J lost 5 bases, with 6 bases between them. The CDR3 loop is CASSSFNEQYF. The CDR3 DNA reads as TGTGCCAGCAGTTCATTCAACGAGCAGTACTTC.

Here the CDR3 DNA reads TGTGCCAGCAGGTGGTGGCTAGCGGATTCCTACGAGCAGTACTTC. It translates to CASRWWLADSYEQYF. The chain links TRBV7-9 to TRBJ2-7, with 7 bases fitting TRBD2. V gave up 6 bases and J gave up 1 base; unmatched junction bases: 9. Germline V gene data show CDR1 as SEHNR and CDR2 as FQNEAQ (reference sequence). The CDR3 totals 15 residues.

The chain couples TRBV2 to TRBJ2-3; no definite D call. Germline V gene sequence: CDR1 SNHLY, CDR2 FYNNEI. This CDR3 has 15 amino acids. The V end lost 5 bases, the J end lost 0 bases, and 12 bases lay between the germline ends. The CDR3 DNA sequence: TGTGCCAGCAGTAGGTCACCTTCTAGCACAGATACGCAGTATTTT. It codes for CASSRSPSSTDTQYF.

This clone was seen a single time. The genes are TRBV4-2 and TRBJ2-1, with 14 bases lining up with TRBD2. This CDR3 has 16 residues. Germline CDR1 and CDR2: LGHNA and YNFKEQ. V was clipped by 3 bases and J by 8 bases; unmatched bases: 6. In DNA, the CDR3 is TGTGCCAGCAGCCAGTCCGGGACTAGCGGGAGTGATGAGCAGTTCTTC. As protein: CASSQSGTSGSDEQFF.

The CDR3 region is CASSTTSAETQYF. The CDR3 DNA sequence: TGTGCCAGTAGTACTACTAGCGCAGAGACCCAGTACTTC. The chain combines TRBV19 with TRBJ2-5; 7 bases match TRBD2. From germline, CDR1 is LNHDA and CDR2 SQIVND (reference sequence). The CDR3 length is 13 residues. The junction had 3 bases not matched to a gene; V was cut back by 4 bases and J by 4 bases.

This sequence joins TRBV6-5 and TRBJ1-3; D is uncertain. Trimming removed 3 bases at V and 0 bases at J, with 9 bases between. The CDR3 has 15 amino acids. In germline, CDR1 is MNHEY, CDR2 SVGAGI. DNA for the CDR3: TGTGCCAGCAGTTATTCCGTGAACTCTGGAAACACCATATATTTT. It is translated as CASSYSVNSGNTIYF.